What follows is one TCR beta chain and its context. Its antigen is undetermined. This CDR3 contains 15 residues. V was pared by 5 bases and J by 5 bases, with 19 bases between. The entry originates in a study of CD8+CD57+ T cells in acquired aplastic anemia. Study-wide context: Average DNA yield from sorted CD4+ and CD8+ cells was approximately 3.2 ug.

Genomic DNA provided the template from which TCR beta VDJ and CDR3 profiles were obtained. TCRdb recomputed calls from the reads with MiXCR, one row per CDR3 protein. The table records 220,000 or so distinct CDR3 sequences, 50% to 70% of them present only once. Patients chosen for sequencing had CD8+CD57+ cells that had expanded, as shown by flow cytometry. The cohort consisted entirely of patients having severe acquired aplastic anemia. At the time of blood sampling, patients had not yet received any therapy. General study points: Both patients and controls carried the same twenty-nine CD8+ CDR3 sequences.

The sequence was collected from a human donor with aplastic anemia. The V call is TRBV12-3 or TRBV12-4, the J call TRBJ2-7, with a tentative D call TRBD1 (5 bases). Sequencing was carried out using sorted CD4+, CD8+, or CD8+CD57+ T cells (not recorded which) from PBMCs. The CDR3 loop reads CASSPRGHMDHEQYF. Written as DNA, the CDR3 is TGTGCCAGCAGTCCACGTGGACATATGGACCACGAGCAGTACTTC.